This paragraph reports one T cell receptor (beta chain). In this sample, this clonotype turned up a few times. Its recognized antigen is unknown. Base qualities are missing; no much larger clone stands one base away. The data are from a study of T-cell memory formation after mild COVID-19 (dated by TCRdb to the early 2020s). A note on the overall study: TCR sequence clusters from the two donors were largely donor specific. T-cell clones expanding and contracting after mild COVID-19 in a couple of donors were tracked by longitudinal TCRalpha and TCRbeta repertoire sequencing. The cohort was made up of two young adult volunteers, one female and one male, who were previously healthy.

Reading from cysteine to phenylalanine, the CDR3 counts 14 amino acids. Just the 42-base CDR3 DNA is kept, in frame starting at base 1. Between the V and J ends, shortened by 4 bases and 3 bases respectively, the junction contains 12 bases. Per the germline V gene (reference sequence), SEHNR is the CDR1 and FQNEAQ is the CDR2. Sequencing relied on an Illumina NovaSeq 6000. TCRalpha and TCRbeta cDNA libraries were constructed by 5'RACE with constant-segment primers, with sample barcodes and unique molecular identifiers being introduced. Trizol reagent was used to extract RNA from every sample. The libraries were amplified in two PCR steps, and the second step added a second sample barcode and Illumina TruSeq adapters. Sequencing of libraries was performed on an Illumina NovaSeq with 2 x 150 bp paired-end reads. Processing in the source paper ran as follows. Reads were demultiplexed and collapsed into UMI-guided consensus sequences with migec v1.2.7. Using mixcr v2.1.11, UMI consensuses were aligned to TRA and TRB V and J templates and then assembled into clonotypes. A clonotype was counted as expanded or contracted only if both edgeR and NoisET called the change significant, with noise models trained on biological replicates. edgeR calls used a false discovery rate-adjusted p below 0.01 and a log2 fold-change threshold of 1. As an exploratory analysis of dynamics, max-normalized trajectories of the 1000 most abundant clonotypes were examined with PCA combined with hierarchical clustering. The CD4 or CD8 phenotype of responding clones was assigned using the separately sequenced CD4+ and CD8+ repertoires. TCRdb reprocessing: public reads trimmed at Q25 with fastp, clones called with MiXCR, in-frame beta chains kept. Records with the same CDR3 protein are collapsed into one entry carrying the most frequent genes and DNA. It is TCRdb's table, rather than the study itself, that gives the V and J calls and clone size. This sample gives hundreds of thousands of distinct CDR3 sequences in total; around an eighth of them show up just once. Roughly 22% of the sample rests with the top ten.

Broader findings and caveats from the paper: Contracting CD4+ clones turned up mainly in the CM and EM memory subsets, whereas EMRA was where CD8+ clones were enriched. Some responding clones were found in pre-infection memory, which suggests that pre-existing cross-reactive memory T cells took part in the SARS-CoV-2 response. Clones contracting from day 15 to 85 had balanced CD4/CD8 phenotypes, while a second wave expanding from day 15 to 37 was biased towards CD4+. The study included only a couple of mild cases, and larger cohorts that include severe cases with pre-infection samples were judged to be necessary. SARS-CoV-2 specificity was not confirmed for the second-wave clones peaking on day 37.

Ficoll-Paque density gradient centrifugation was the method used to isolate PBMCs. The rearranged chain carries TRBV7-9 and TRBJ1-2; TRBD1 might be the D gene, on 6 matching bases. Sequencing was carried out using PBMCs or a T cell subset sorted from them (not recorded which). The clonotype originates from a man aged 18-30 years who had mild COVID-19 (a few samples of this study predate the infection). The sample titles of this study are shuffled in the database, so cell type and time point are left out; the donor was told from shared clones. The CDR3 protein: CASSSTGAYYGYTF. At the DNA level, the sequence is TGTGCCAGCAGCTCCACGGGGGCCTACTATGGCTACACCTTC.